This TCR beta chain was sequenced in a study of T cells in Graves' hyperthyroidism and ophthalmopathy. A patient was excluded if there was uncontrolled infection, other autoimmune disease, pregnancy or lactation. Using RNA transcripts as the source, TCR beta CDR3 regions were amplified. First-round RT-PCR targeting the TCR CDR3 was performed with the HTBI primer set. A single record per CDR3 protein comes from TCRdb applying MiXCR to the multiplex PCR reads. The repertoire has about 370,000 distinct CDR3 sequences, 13% to 15% of them found once; the top ten carry 15% to 20%. This CDR3 comprises 15 residues. The V and J ends lost 3 bases and 5 bases, in that order; junction bases with no gene match: 6. Looked up from germline, CDR1 is KGHSH and CDR2 is LQKENI.

The receptor comes from a woman aged 55 to 70 with Graves' ophthalmopathy. The chain recombines TRBV18 with TRBJ1-2; TRBD1 aligns across 10 bases. Sequencing used blood. CDR3 amino acids: CASSPRTGGFYGYTF. DNA of the CDR3: TGTGCCAGCTCACCCAGGACAGGGGGGTTTTATGGCTACACCTTC.